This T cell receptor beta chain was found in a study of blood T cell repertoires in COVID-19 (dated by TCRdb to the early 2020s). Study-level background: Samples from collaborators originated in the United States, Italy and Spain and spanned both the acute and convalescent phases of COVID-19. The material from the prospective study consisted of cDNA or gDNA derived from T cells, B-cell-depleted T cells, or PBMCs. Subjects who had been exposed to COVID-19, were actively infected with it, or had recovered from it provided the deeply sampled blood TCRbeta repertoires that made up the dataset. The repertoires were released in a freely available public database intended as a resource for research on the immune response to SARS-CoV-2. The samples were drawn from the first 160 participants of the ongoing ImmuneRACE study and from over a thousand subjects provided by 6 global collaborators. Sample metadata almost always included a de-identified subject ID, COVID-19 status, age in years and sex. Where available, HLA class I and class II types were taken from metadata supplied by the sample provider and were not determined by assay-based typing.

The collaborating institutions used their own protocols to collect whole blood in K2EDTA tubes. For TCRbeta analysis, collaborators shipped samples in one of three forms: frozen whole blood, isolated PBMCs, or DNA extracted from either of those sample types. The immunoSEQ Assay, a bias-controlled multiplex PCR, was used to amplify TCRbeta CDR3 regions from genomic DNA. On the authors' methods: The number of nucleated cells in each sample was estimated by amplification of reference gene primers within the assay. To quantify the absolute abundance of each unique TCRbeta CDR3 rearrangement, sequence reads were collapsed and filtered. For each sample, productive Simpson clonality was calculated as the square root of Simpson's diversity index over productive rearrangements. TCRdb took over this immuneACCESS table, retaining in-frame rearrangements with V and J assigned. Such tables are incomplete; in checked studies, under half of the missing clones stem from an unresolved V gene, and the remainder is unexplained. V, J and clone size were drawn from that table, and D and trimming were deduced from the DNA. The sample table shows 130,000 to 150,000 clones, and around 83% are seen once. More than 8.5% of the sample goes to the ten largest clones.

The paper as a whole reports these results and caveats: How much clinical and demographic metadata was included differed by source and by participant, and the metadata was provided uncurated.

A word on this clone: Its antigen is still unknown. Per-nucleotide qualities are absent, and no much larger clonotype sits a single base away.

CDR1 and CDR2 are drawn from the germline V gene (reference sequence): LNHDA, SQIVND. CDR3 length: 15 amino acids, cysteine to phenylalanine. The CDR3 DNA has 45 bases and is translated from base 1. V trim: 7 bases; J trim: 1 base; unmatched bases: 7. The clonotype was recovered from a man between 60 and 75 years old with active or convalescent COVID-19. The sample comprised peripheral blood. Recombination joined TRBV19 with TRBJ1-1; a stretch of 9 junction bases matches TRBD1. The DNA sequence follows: TGTGCCAGTATTATCCTGACAGGGGGGAACACTGAAGCTTTCTTT. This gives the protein CASIILTGGNTEAFF.